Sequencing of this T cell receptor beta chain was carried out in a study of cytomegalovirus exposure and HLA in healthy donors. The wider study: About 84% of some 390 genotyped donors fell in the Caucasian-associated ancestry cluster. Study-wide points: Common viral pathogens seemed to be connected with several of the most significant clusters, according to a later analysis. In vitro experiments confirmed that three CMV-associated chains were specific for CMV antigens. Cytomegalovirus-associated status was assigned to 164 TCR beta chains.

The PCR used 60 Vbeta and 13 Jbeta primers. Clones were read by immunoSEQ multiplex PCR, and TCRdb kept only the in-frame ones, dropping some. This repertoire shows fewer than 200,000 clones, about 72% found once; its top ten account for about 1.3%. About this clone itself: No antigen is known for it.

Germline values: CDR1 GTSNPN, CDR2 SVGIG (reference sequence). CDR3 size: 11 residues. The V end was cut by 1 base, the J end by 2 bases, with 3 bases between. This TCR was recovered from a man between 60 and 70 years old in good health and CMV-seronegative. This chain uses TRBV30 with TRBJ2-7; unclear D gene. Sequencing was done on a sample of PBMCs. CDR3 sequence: CAWSEPYEQYF. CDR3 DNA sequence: TGTGCCTGGAGTGAGCCCTACGAGCAGTACTTC.